The 14 T cell receptor beta chains reported below all come from one sample, sequenced in a study of blood T cell repertoires in COVID-19. Assay used: immunoSEQ multiplex PCR; TCRdb lists only in-frame clones, some missing. The top ten hold 20% of the sample, which has more than 80,000 clones, around 76% seen once. Material for sequencing was peripheral blood. These receptors were taken from a woman of 80 years or more with active or convalescent COVID-19.

The rearrangement uses TRBV6-6 and TRBJ1-2; D call uncertain. Germline V gene sequence: CDR1 MNHNY, CDR2 SVGAGI (reference sequence). The CDR3 covers 13 residues. V shed 0 bases and J shed 3 bases, with 5 bases lying between them. In DNA form, the CDR3 reads TGTGCCAGCAGTTACTCCCCCTACTATGGCTACACCTTC. It yields the protein CASSYSPYYGYTF.

The rearrangement links TRBV19 to TRBJ2-5, with TRBD1 as a possible D gene (5 bases). Looked up from germline, CDR1 is LNHDA and CDR2 is SQIVND (reference sequence). This CDR3 has 15 amino acids. V lost 6 bases and J 3 bases, leaving 17 bases between the germline ends. The CDR3 loop is CASSTLTGEEETQYF. As DNA, the CDR3 is TGTGCCAGTAGCACACTAACAGGCGAAGAAGAGACCCAGTACTTC.

V gene TRBV7-2 combines with J gene TRBJ1-1; D not resolved. CDR3 length: 14 amino acids. The germline V gene encodes CDR1 SGHTA and CDR2 FQGNSA. Trimming removed 3 bases at V and 1 base at J, with 9 bases between. For the CDR3, the DNA is TGTGCCAGCAGCTTGTCGCAGAAGAACACTGAAGCTTTCTTT. Protein sequence: CASSLSQKNTEAFF.

This chain joins TRBV11-1 and TRBJ2-3; D might be TRBD2 (5 bases). CDR3 size: 14 residues. Germline V CDR1 and CDR2: SGHAT, FQDESV (reference sequence). The V and J ends lost 2 bases and 6 bases respectively, with 12 bases between them. The CDR3 DNA is TGTGCCAGCAGCTTAACTCTCGGCGGGGATACGCAGTATTTT. It is translated as CASSLTLGGDTQYF.

The CDR3 protein is CASSTGVTEETQYF. The CDR3 region has the DNA TGTGCCAGCAGTACGGGGGTAACGGAGGAGACCCAGTACTTC. The V call is TRBV28, the J call TRBJ2-5, with D possibly being TRBD2 (6 bases). Trimming took off 5 bases at V and 5 bases at J, with 15 bases between the two ends. This CDR3 spans 14 amino acids. Looked up from germline, CDR1 is MDHEN and CDR2 is SYDVKM.

The chain combines TRBV6-1 with TRBJ1-3; unclear D gene. Between the trimmed V and J ends, which lost 2 bases and 7 bases, there was a span of 6 bases. The CDR3 extends over 12 amino acids. Germline V gene lookup returns CDR1 MNHNS and CDR2 SASEGT. The DNA for the CDR3 is TGTGCCAGCAGTGAACTTCGTAACACCATATATTTT. It specifies CASSELRNTIYF.

This rearrangement joins TRBV7-3 to TRBJ2-5; 8 bases align to TRBD1. The length of the CDR3 is 14 residues. CDR1 is SGHTA, CDR2 FQGTGA, per germline. V was pared by 5 bases and J by 5 bases, with 7 bases of the junction left unmatched. The CDR3 spells CASSPGTGQETQYF. The CDR3 DNA reads TGTGCCAGCAGCCCCGGGACAGGACAGGAGACCCAGTACTTC. Using reference TRBV7-3 and TRBJ2-5 for the parts outside the CDR3, the full variable domain is GAGVSQTPSNKVTEKGKYVELRCDPISGHTALYWYRQSLGQGPEFLIYFQGTGAADDSGLPNDRFFAVRPEGSVSTLKIQRTERGDSAVYLCASSPGTGQETQYFGPGTRLLVL.

This rearrangement joins TRBV7-3 to TRBJ2-5; TRBD2 might be the D (6 bases). The germline CDR1 and CDR2 sequences are SGHTA and FQGTGA. Trimming cost V 1 base and J 5 bases, with 20 bases left between them. CDR3 length: 17 amino acids. Written as DNA, the CDR3 is TGTGCCAGCAGCTTAAGGGAGTCTAGCGATGGGGAGGAGACCCAGTACTTC. Protein: CASSLRESSDGEETQYF.

This chain connects TRBV19 to TRBJ1-3; 8 bases are shared with TRBD1. V gave up 3 bases and J gave up 5 bases; unmatched junction bases: 3. The CDR3 has 14 amino acids. CDR1 and CDR2 (germline): LNHDA, SQIVND (reference sequence). The CDR3, as DNA: TGTGCCAGTAGTATGGACAGGGAACGAAACACCATATATTTT. Amino acids: CASSMDRERNTIYF.

This clone was found once. The J gene is TRBJ1-2, the V gene TRBV30, with TRBD1 as a possible D gene (6 bases). CDR3 length: 12 residues. V was pared by 3 bases and J by 8 bases, with 13 bases between. CDR1 is GTSNPN and CDR2 is SVGIG in the germline V gene (reference sequence). The CDR3 sequence: CAWRVGQRGYTF. The CDR3 DNA follows: TGTGCCTGGAGGGTTGGACAGCGGGGCTACACCTTC.

This clone was counted only a few times. CDR3 nucleotides: TGTGCCAGCAGCCAATCGACAGGGAGAGGGAAAAATGAGCAGTTCTTC. Translated: CASSQSTGRGKNEQFF. The V call is TRBV16, the J call TRBJ2-1; 7 nucleotides line up with TRBD1. V was clipped by 0 bases and J by 7 bases; unmatched bases: 9. CDR3 size: 16 residues. Per germline, CDR1 KGHSY and CDR2 FQNENV.

The rearrangement links TRBV5-4 to TRBJ1-1, with unresolved D. The CDR3 sequence is 11 residues long. The V end was cut by 3 bases, the J end by 6 bases, with 6 bases between. Germline V gene lookup returns CDR1 SGHNT and CDR2 YYREEE (reference sequence). The CDR3 here is CASSSVSEAFF. The CDR3 nucleotides are TGTGCCAGCAGCTCGGTTTCTGAAGCTTTCTTT.

This clone appeared a few times. The chain combines TRBV9 with TRBJ2-1, with a possible D match to TRBD2 (6 bases). The CDR3 is made up of 15 amino acids. Germline-derived CDR1 and CDR2 are SGDLS and YYNGEE. The V and J ends lost 6 bases and 2 bases respectively, with 15 bases between them. CDR3 in amino acids: CASTPRDFTYNEQFF. The CDR3 region has the DNA TGTGCCAGCACACCCCGGGACTTCACCTACAATGAGCAGTTCTTC.

This clone occurred a few times. The V gene is TRBV11-1, the J gene TRBJ1-1; 7 bases line up with TRBD1. The V segment lost 5 bases and the J segment 0 bases; nucleotides outside the gene matches: 9. This CDR3 has 16 residues. In germline, CDR1 is SGHAT, CDR2 FQDESV (reference sequence). DNA of the CDR3: TGTGCCAGCAGCCCCAGGGGGGTCGGTCTGAACACTGAAGCTTTCTTT. It encodes CASSPRGVGLNTEAFF.